Following are 25 T cell receptor beta chains from one sample sequenced in a study of T cell responses to AZD1222 COVID-19 vaccine. Here immunoSEQ multiplex PCR was the method, and the copy in TCRdb shows in-frame clones only, minus some. There are 100,000 or so clones in the sample; 88% occur only once, and over 8% lies in the top ten. The input for sequencing was peripheral blood, taken on day 0 of AZD1222 vaccination. The receptors derive from an adult in good health.

The gene calls are TRBV30 and TRBJ2-7, with a tentative D call TRBD1 (5 bases). The CDR3 has 13 amino acids. Trimming shortened V by 3 bases and J by 4 bases, and 13 bases separated the two germline ends. Per germline, CDR1 GTSNPN and CDR2 SVGIG (reference sequence). CDR3 sequence reads: CAWRTPNRYEQYF. DNA of the CDR3: TGTGCCTGGAGGACCCCTAACAGGTACGAGCAGTACTTC.

V usage is TRBV9 and J usage is TRBJ2-2; D is possibly TRBD1 (6 bases). The V and J ends lost 1 base and 6 bases respectively, with 10 bases between them. In germline, CDR1 is SGDLS, CDR2 YYNGEE. The length of the CDR3 is 14 residues. CDR3 sequence reads: CASSVTGLAGELFF. The CDR3 coding sequence is TGTGCCAGCAGCGTAACAGGGTTGGCCGGGGAGCTGTTTTTT.

The rearrangement joins TRBV7-2 to TRBJ1-1; D not resolved. This CDR3 region has 13 residues. V lost 5 bases, J lost 4 bases, and 11 bases lay in between. CDR1 SGHTA and CDR2 FQGNSA come from the germline V gene. The CDR3: CASSALGLTEAFF. DNA for the CDR3: TGTGCCAGCAGCGCCCTTGGGCTCACTGAAGCTTTCTTT.

The gene calls are TRBV7-2 and TRBJ2-7; 9 bases agree with TRBD1. There are 13 residues in the CDR3. Unmatched junction bases numbered 7, after V lost 6 bases and J lost 7 bases. Per germline, CDR1 SGHTA and CDR2 FQGNSA. The CDR3 DNA reads as TGTGCCAGCAGTTGGGACAGGGCTTATGAGCAGTACTTC. Encoded protein: CASSWDRAYEQYF.

The CDR3 region has the DNA TGTGCCAGCAGCTTGGTACAGGGGGCGGACTACGAGCAGTACTTC. Its translation is CASSLVQGADYEQYF. The genes are TRBV5-6 and TRBJ2-7; 9 bases align to TRBD1. The CDR3 runs to 15 residues. Germline V gene sequence: CDR1 SGHDT, CDR2 YYEEEE. Germline trimming cut 0 bases from V and 3 bases from J; bases unmatched to any gene: 4.

The chain combines TRBV3-1 (or the pseudogene TRBV3-2) with TRBJ2-1, with TRBD2 matching over 9 bases. With 7 bases clipped from V and 2 bases from J, the junction kept 3 bases outside the gene matches. The germline V gene has CDR1 LGHDT and CDR2 YNNKEL (reference sequence). The CDR3 is made up of 14 amino acids. CDR3 sequence: CASNRGRAYNEQFF. CDR3 nucleotide sequence: TGTGCCAGCAATCGCGGGAGGGCCTACAATGAGCAGTTCTTC.

The chain recombines TRBV11-3 with TRBJ2-1; D ambiguous. V was pared by 2 bases and J by 2 bases, with 4 bases between. Germline values: CDR1 SGHNT, CDR2 YENEEA. The CDR3 is made up of 13 amino acids. This chain's CDR3 is CASSLQPYNEQFF. CDR3 nucleotide sequence: TGTGCCAGCAGCTTACAGCCCTACAATGAGCAGTTCTTC.

V gene TRBV5-1 combines with J gene TRBJ1-6; possibly TRBD1 for D (6 bases). CDR1 SGHRS and CDR2 YFSETQ come from the germline V gene. Trimming pared 2 bases from V and 7 bases from J, leaving 13 bases between. The CDR3 is 15 amino acids. CDR3 sequence: CASSFGGLENSPLHF. The CDR3 nucleotides are TGCGCCAGCAGCTTCGGGGGGCTGGAAAATTCACCCCTCCACTTT.

The chain recombines TRBV5-3 with TRBJ1-5; TRBD1 matches 8 bases. Being an ORF, TRBV5-3 has a function that is uncertain. This CDR3 is 16 amino acids long. With 7 bases clipped from V and 0 bases from J, the junction kept 9 bases outside the gene matches. The CDR3: CARRETGVYSNQPQHF. CDR3 nucleotides: TGTGCCAGACGGGAGACAGGGGTCTATAGCAATCAGCCCCAGCATTTT.

J is TRBJ2-1 and V is TRBV14, with 8 bases fitting TRBD2. Germline lookup yields CDR1 SGHDN and CDR2 FVKESK. There are 16 residues in the CDR3. J was trimmed by 3 bases and V by 1 base; bases with no gene match: 5. CDR3 residues: CASSQAGTRLYNEQFF. The CDR3 coding sequence is TGTGCCAGCAGCCAAGCCGGGACTAGGCTCTACAATGAGCAGTTCTTC.

This chain uses TRBV18 with TRBJ2-3; no clear D gene. CDR1 KGHSH and CDR2 LQKENI come from the germline V gene. V lost 6 bases to trimming and J lost 0 bases, with 16 bases between them. The CDR3 extends over 16 amino acids. CDR3 DNA sequence: TGTGCCAGCTCCCAAAGTGGCAGCGCTAGCACAGATACGCAGTATTTT. The encoded protein is CASSQSGSASTDTQYF.

The chain employs TRBV5-1 and TRBJ2-5, with D tentatively TRBD1 (5 bases). Trimming left V 4 bases short and J 1 base short, with 11 bases between. The germline gives CDR1 SGHRS, CDR2 YFSETQ. This CDR3 is built from 14 residues. CDR3 in DNA: TGCGCCAGCAGCCCCGGGCAGGGCCAAGAGACCCAGTACTTC. Translating it yields CASSPGQGQETQYF. The full variable domain, rest sourced from reference TRBV5-1 and TRBJ2-5, is KAGVTQTPRYLIKTRGQQVTLSCSPISGHRSVSWYQQTPGQGLQFLFEYFSETQRNKGNFPGRFSGRQFSNSRSEMNVSTLELGDSALYLCASSPGQGQETQYFGPGTRLLVL.

The V gene is TRBV9, the J gene TRBJ1-5; TRBD1 aligns across 7 bases. With 2 bases clipped from V and 8 bases from J, the junction kept 7 bases outside the gene matches. The germline CDR1 and CDR2 sequences are SGDLS and YYNGEE. The CDR3 loop spans 14 amino acids. The CDR3 DNA reads as TGTGCCAGCAGCGTTTGGGGAACAGGGGAGCCCCAGCATTTT. It translates to CASSVWGTGEPQHF.

V gene TRBV18 combines with J gene TRBJ2-7, with 9 bases fitting TRBD1. With 3 bases clipped from V and 5 bases from J, the junction kept 5 bases outside the gene matches. The CDR3 consists of 14 residues. The germline V gene encodes CDR1 KGHSH and CDR2 LQKENI. CDR3 protein: CASSPLGQGDEQYF. CDR3 nucleotide sequence: TGTGCCAGCTCACCTCTGGGACAGGGCGACGAGCAGTACTTC.

The V call is TRBV2, the J call TRBJ2-3, with 12 nucleotides matching TRBD1. Germline assignment: CDR1 SNHLY and CDR2 FYNNEI. The CDR3 has 15 residues. Losses at the gene ends were 7 bases for V and 3 bases for J; bases not matched to a gene: 5. In DNA, the CDR3 is TGTGCCAGCAAGGGGACAGGGGGCAGGACAGATACGCAGTATTTT. This gives the protein CASKGTGGRTDTQYF.

The V call is TRBV5-6, the J call TRBJ2-7, with a tentative D call TRBD1 (6 bases). The germline V gene encodes CDR1 SGHDT and CDR2 YYEEEE. The CDR3 consists of 15 residues. The V end lost 2 bases, the J end lost 2 bases, and 14 bases lay between the germline ends. The CDR3, as DNA: TGTGCCAGCAGCTTTCGTGGGCCAGGGGCCTACGAGCAGTACTTC. Protein product: CASSFRGPGAYEQYF.

The J gene is TRBJ1-2, the V gene TRBV28; D unclear. Trimming removed 2 bases at V and 2 bases at J, with 6 bases between. The CDR3 runs to 13 residues. Germline lookup yields CDR1 MDHEN and CDR2 SYDVKM. The CDR3 DNA sequence: TGTGCCAGCAGTTTAGGGCAAAACTATGGCTACACCTTC. Amino acid sequence: CASSLGQNYGYTF.

V gene TRBV28 combines with J gene TRBJ1-5, with TRBD1 identical over 10 bases. The J segment lost 5 bases and the V segment lost 7 bases, leaving 8 bases of the junction unmatched. The CDR3 is made up of 15 amino acids. Germline V gene data show CDR1 as MDHEN and CDR2 as SYDVKM. The CDR3 protein is CASTGTGVFHQPQHF. In nucleotides, the CDR3 is TGTGCCAGCACCGGGACAGGGGTATTTCATCAGCCCCAGCATTTT.

This clone came up a few times. This chain connects TRBV3-1 (or the pseudogene TRBV3-2) to TRBJ1-2, with D hard to call. This CDR3 has 14 residues. Germline V gene data show CDR1 as LGHDT and CDR2 as YNNKEL (reference sequence). V was trimmed by 2 bases and J by 4 bases, leaving 11 bases between them. In DNA, the CDR3 is TGTGCCAGCAGCCAATCTCGCTCATCCTATGGCTACACCTTC. Translating it yields CASSQSRSSYGYTF.

The chain employs TRBV3-1 (or the pseudogene TRBV3-2) and TRBJ2-3; D uncertain. Germline values: CDR1 LGHDT, CDR2 YNNKEL (reference sequence). The CDR3 contains 14 residues. The V end lost 0 bases, the J end lost 1 base, and 5 bases lay between the germline ends. CDR3 region: CASSQDYGTDTQYF. The CDR3 nucleotides are TGTGCCAGCAGCCAAGACTACGGCACAGATACGCAGTATTTT.

The chain uses TRBV29-1 and TRBJ2-7; no clear D gene. Trimming left V 4 bases short and J 1 base short, with 8 bases between. Germline CDR1 is SQVTM and CDR2 is ANQGSEA. This CDR3 spans 12 amino acids. In DNA, the CDR3 is TGCAGCGTTGGGGAACGGTCCTACGAGCAGTACTTC. It translates to CSVGERSYEQYF.

V usage is TRBV10-1 and J usage is TRBJ1-4; the match to TRBD1 covers 10 bases. CDR3 length equals 14 residues. Trimming removed 5 bases from V and 8 bases from J; junction bases left unmatched: 5. Germline V CDR1 and CDR2: WNHNN, SYGVQD (reference sequence). This CDR3 is CASSPGQGTEKLFF. CDR3 nucleotides: TGCGCCAGCAGTCCGGGACAGGGGACGGAAAAACTGTTTTTT.

V and J are TRBV7-9 and TRBJ2-2; D gene unclear. Deletions cut 0 bases from V and 0 bases from J, with 8 bases between. This CDR3 has 16 residues. Germline lookup yields CDR1 SEHNR and CDR2 FQNEAQ (reference sequence). The CDR3 DNA reads as TGTGCCAGCAGCTTAGCGTTGACAACGAACACCGGGGAGCTGTTTTTT. Translated, it gives CASSLALTTNTGELFF.

This clone occurred many times. The rearrangement joins TRBV30 to TRBJ2-7; 9 bases are shared with TRBD1. J was trimmed by 7 bases and V by 1 base; bases with no gene match: 11. CDR1 is GTSNPN, CDR2 SVGIG, per germline (reference sequence). This CDR3 is built from 15 residues. The CDR3 region has the DNA TGTGCCTGGAGTGCCTGGACAGGGGTAGAGGTGGAGCAGTACTTC. Translation: CAWSAWTGVEVEQYF.

The chain carries TRBV5-4 and TRBJ2-7, with D possibly TRBD2 on 7 matching bases. The CDR3 contains 17 residues. CDR1 and CDR2 (germline): SGHNT, YYREEE (reference sequence). Between the trimmed V and J ends, which lost 4 bases and 1 base, there was a span of 21 bases. The CDR3 loop reads CASSDPGGGRSSYEQYF. The CDR3 bases are TGTGCCAGCAGCGACCCCGGGGGCGGGAGATCTTCCTACGAGCAGTACTTC.